Reported below is one T cell receptor (beta chain). Its antigen remains unknown. The data stem from a study of STAT5B mutations in CD4+ large granular lymphocyte leukemia. The study's findings and limits: 8/27 top patient clones versus 2/35 control clones were TRBV06-family. Without putative leukemic clones, patient CD4-sorted repertoires remained more clonal than healthy CD4+ repertoires.

The germline gives CDR1 MDHEN, CDR2 SYDVKM. V dropped 5 bases and J dropped 0 bases, with 20 bases sitting between them. The CDR3 is 17 residues long. Some clones are missing from TCRdb's copy, which holds only in-frame ones; the method was immunoSEQ multiplex PCR. The sample holds about 35,000 clones; around 80% are singletons and the top ten take 2% to 3%. The sequencing sample was made of CD4+ T cells from blood buffy coats. This clonotype was sampled from a human donor in good health. The rearrangement links TRBV28 to TRBJ2-7; the D gene is possibly TRBD2 (7 bases). The CDR3 DNA is TGTGCCAGCAGTCTTGGGGGGGGCGGGGCTCCCTCCTACGAGCAGTACTTC. This sequence encodes CASSLGGGGAPSYEQYF.